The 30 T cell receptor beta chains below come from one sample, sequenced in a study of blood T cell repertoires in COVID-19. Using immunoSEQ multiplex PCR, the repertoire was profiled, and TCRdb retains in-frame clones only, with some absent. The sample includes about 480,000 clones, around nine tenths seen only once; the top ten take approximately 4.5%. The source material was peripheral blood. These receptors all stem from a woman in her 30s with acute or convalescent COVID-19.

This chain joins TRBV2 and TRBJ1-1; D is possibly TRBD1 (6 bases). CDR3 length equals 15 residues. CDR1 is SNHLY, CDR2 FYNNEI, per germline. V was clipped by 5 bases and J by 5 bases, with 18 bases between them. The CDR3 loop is CASSSQNRDTTEAFF. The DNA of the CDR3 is TGTGCCAGCAGTAGTCAAAACAGGGATACTACTGAAGCTTTCTTT.

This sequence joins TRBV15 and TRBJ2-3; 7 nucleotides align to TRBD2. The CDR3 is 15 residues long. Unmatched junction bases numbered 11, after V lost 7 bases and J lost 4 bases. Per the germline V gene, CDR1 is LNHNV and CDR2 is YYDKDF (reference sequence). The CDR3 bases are TGTGCCACCAACCCTAGAGCGGGGTTGTCAGATACGCAGTATTTT. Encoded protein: CATNPRAGLSDTQYF.

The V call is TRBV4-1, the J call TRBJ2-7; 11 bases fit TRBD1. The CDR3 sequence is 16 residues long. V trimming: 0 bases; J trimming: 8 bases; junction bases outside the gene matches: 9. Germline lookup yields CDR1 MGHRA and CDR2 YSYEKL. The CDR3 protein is CASSQEGGGQGDKQYF. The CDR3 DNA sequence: TGCGCCAGCAGCCAAGAAGGTGGGGGACAGGGGGATAAGCAGTACTTC.

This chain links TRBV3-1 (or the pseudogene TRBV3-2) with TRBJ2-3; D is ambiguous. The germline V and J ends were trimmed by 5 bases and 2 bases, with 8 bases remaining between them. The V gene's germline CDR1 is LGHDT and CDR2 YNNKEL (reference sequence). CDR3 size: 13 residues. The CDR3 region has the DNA TGTGCCAGCAGCTACAGACACACAGATACGCAGTATTTT. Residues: CASSYRHTDTQYF.

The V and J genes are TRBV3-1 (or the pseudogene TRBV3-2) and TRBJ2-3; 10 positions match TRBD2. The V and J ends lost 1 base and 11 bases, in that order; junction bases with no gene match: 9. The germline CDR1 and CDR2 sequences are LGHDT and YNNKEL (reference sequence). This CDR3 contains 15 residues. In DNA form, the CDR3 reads TGTGCCAGCAGCCAAGTACCCCAGCGGGGGGGTAAGCAGTATTTT. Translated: CASSQVPQRGGKQYF.

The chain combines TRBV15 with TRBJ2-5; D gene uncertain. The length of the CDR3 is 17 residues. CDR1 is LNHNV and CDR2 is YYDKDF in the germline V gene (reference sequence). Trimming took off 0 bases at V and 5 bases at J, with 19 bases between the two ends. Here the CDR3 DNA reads TGTGCCACCAGCAGAGATCGTAGCTTATTCGGCGCGGAGACCCAGTACTTC. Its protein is CATSRDRSLFGAETQYF.

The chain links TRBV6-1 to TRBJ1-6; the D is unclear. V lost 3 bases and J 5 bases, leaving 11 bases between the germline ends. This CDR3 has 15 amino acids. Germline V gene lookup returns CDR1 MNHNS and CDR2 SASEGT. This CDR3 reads CASSDRWGDNSPLHF. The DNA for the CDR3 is TGTGCCAGCAGTGACAGGTGGGGAGATAATTCACCCCTCCACTTT.

CDR3 nucleotide sequence: TGTGCCATCAGCGCCGGGGACAGGGGTCCAGATACGCAGTATTTT. As protein: CAISAGDRGPDTQYF. This rearrangement joins TRBV10-3 to TRBJ2-3; TRBD1 matches 10 bases. The V and J ends lost 6 bases and 4 bases, in that order; junction bases with no gene match: 7. Per germline, CDR1 ENHRY and CDR2 SYGVKD. This CDR3 spans 15 amino acids.

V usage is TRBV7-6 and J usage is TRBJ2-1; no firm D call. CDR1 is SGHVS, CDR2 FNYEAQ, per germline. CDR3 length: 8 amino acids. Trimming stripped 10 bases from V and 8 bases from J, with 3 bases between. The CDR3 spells CATDEQFF. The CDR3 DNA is TGTGCCACCGATGAGCAGTTCTTC.

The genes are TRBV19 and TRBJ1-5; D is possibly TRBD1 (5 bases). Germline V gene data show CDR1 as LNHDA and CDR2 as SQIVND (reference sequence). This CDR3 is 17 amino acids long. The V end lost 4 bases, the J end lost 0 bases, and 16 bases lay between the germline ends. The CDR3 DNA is TGTGCCAGTAGTACCCACAGAAGGGGAGGTAGCAATCAGCCCCAGCATTTT. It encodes CASSTHRRGGSNQPQHF. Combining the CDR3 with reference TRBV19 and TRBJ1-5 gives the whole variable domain DGGITQSPKYLFRKEGQNVTLSCEQNLNHDAMYWYRQDPGQGLRLIYYSQIVNDFQKGDIAEGYSVSREKKESFPLTVTSAQKNPTAFYLCASSTHRRGGSNQPQHFGDGTRLSIL.

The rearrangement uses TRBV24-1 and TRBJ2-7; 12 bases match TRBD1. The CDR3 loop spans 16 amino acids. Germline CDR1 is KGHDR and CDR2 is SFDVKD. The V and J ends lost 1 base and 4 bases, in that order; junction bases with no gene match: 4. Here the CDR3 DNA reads TGTGCCACCAGTGATTTTGGGACAGGGGGCAAGTACGAGCAGTACTTC. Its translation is CATSDFGTGGKYEQYF.

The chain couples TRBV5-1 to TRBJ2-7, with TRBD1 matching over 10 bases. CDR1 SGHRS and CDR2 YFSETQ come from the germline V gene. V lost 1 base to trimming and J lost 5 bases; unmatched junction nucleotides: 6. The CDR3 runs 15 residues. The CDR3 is CASSLLTGGVDEQYF. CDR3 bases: TGCGCCAGCAGCTTGTTGACAGGGGGCGTGGACGAGCAGTACTTC.

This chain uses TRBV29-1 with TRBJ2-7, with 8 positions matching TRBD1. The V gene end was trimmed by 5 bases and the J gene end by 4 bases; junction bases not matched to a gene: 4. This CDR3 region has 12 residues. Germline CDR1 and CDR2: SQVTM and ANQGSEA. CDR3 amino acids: CSVIRDRYEQYF. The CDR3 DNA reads TGCAGCGTTATACGGGACAGGTACGAGCAGTACTTC.

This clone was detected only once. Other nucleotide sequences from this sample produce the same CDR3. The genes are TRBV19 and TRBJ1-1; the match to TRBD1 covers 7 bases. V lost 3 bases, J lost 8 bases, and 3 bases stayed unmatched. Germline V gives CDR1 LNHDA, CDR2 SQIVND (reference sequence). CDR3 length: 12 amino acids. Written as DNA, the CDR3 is TGTGCCAGTAGTATCGGGACAGCGGAAGCTTTCTTT. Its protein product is CASSIGTAEAFF.

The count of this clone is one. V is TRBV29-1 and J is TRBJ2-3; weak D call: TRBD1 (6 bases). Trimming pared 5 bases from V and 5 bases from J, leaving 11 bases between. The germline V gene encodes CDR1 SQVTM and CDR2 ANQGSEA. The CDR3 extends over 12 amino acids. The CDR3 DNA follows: TGCAGCGTTCTGGCAGGGGAAGATACGCAGTATTTT. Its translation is CSVLAGEDTQYF.

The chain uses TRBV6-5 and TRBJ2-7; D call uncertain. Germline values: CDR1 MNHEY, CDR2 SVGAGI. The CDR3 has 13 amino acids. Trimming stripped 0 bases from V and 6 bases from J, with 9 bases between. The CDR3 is CASSYSRLGEQYF. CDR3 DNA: TGTGCCAGCAGTTACTCGAGGCTTGGCGAGCAGTACTTC.

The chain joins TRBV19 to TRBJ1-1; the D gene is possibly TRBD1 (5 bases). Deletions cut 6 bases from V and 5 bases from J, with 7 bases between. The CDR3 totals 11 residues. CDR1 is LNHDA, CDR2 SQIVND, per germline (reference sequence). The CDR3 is CASSRATEAFF. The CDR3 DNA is TGTGCCAGTAGCAGGGCTACTGAAGCTTTCTTT.

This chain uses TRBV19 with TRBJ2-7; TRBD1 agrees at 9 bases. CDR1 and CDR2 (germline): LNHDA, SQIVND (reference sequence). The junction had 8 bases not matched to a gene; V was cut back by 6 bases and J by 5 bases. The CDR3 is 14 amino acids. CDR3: CASSLTGGPNEQYF. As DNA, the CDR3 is TGTGCCAGTAGCCTGACAGGGGGTCCCAACGAGCAGTACTTC.

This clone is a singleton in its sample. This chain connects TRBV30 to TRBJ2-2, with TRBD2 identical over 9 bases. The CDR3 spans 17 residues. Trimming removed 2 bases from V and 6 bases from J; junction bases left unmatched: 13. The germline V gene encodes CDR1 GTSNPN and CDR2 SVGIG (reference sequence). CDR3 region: CAWSRWRGGQLAGELFF. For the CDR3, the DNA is TGTGCCTGGAGTCGGTGGCGGGGGGGCCAGTTGGCCGGGGAGCTGTTTTTT.

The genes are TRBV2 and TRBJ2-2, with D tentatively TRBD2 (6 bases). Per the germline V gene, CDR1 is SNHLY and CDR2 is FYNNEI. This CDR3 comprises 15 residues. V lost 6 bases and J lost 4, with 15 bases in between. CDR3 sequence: CASSRVGTSTGELFF. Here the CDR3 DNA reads TGTGCCAGCAGCAGAGTCGGGACTTCCACCGGGGAGCTGTTTTTT.

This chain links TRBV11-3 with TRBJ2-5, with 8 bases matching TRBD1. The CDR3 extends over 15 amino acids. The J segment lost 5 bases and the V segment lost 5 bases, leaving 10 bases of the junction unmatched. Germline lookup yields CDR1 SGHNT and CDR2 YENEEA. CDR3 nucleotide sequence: TGTGCCAGCAGCCCAGGACAGGGTTCTGTGGAGACCCAGTACTTC. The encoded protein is CASSPGQGSVETQYF.

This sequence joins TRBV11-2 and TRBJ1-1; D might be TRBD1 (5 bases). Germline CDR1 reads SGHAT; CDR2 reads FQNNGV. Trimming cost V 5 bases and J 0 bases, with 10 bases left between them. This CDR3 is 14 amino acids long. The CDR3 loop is CASSLGLLNTEAFF. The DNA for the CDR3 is TGTGCCAGCAGCCTGGGACTGTTGAACACTGAAGCTTTCTTT.

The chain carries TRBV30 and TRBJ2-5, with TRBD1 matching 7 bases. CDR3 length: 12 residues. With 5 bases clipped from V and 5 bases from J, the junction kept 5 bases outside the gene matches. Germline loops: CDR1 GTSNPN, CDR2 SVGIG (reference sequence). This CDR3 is CAWSTGVETQYF. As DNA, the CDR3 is TGTGCCTGGTCTACAGGGGTTGAGACCCAGTACTTC.

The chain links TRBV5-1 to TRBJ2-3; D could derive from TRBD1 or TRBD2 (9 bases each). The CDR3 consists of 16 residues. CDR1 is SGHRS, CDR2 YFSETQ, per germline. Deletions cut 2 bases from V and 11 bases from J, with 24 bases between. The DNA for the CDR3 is TGCGCCAGCAGCTTTACAGGGGGCGCGGCTAGCGGGGAGCAGTATTTT. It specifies CASSFTGGAASGEQYF.

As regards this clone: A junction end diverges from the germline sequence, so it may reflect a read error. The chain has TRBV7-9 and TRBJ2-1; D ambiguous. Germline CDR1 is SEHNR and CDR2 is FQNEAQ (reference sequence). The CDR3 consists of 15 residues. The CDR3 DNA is TGTGCCAGCAACTTAGGTAGCTTCCGAAACAATGAGCAGTTCTTC. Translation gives CASNLGSFRNNEQFF.

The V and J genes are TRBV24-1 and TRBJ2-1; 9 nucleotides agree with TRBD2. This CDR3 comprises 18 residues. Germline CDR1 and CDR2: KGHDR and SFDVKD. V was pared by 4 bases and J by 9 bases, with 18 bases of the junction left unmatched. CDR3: CATSDPMGAAGGSSEQFF. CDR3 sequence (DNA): TGTGCCACCAGTGACCCCATGGGAGCGGCGGGGGGGTCCTCTGAGCAGTTCTTC.

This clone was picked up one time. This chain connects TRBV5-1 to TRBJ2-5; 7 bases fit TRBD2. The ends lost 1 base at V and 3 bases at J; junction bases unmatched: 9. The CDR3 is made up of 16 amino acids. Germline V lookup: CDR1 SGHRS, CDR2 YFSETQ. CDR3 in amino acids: CASSLSGYGTKETQYF. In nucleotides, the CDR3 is TGCGCCAGCAGCTTGTCAGGGTATGGGACTAAAGAGACCCAGTACTTC.

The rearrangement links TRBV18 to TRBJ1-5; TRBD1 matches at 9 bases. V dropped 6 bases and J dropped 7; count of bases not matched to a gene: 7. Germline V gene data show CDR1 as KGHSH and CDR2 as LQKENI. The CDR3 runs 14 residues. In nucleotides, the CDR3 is TGTGCCAGCTCGACAGGGGGGGCTGGACAGCCCCAGCATTTT. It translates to CASSTGGAGQPQHF.

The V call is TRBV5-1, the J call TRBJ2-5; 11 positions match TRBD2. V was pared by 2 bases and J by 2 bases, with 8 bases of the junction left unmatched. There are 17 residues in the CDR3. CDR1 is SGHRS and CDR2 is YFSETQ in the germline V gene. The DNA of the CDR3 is TGCGCCAGCAGCTTAGGTCAGGGACTAGCGGCGCAAGAGACCCAGTACTTC. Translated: CASSLGQGLAAQETQYF.

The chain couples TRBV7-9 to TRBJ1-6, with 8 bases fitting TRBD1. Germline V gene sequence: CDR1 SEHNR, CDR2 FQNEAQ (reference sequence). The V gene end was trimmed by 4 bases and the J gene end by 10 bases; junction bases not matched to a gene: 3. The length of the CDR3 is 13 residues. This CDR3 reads CASSSGQGSPLHF. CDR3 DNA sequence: TGTGCCAGCAGCTCCGGACAGGGATCACCCCTCCACTTT.